What follows describes a single T cell receptor (beta chain). From the RT-PCR reads, TCRdb called clonotypes with MiXCR, one entry per CDR3 protein. The table has 550,000 to 750,000 distinct CDR3 sequences, approximately 14% seen once. CDR3 length: 13 amino acids. The ends were cut back, 3 bases at V and 5 bases at J, with 8 bases in the middle. Input material: memory CD4+ T cells from blood. This sequence was found in a female donor in good health, serving as a healthy control. The V call is TRBV12-3 or TRBV12-4, the J call TRBJ1-5, with D tentatively TRBD1 (5 bases). CDR3 coding DNA: TGTGCCAGCAGTTTCACAGGCGATCAGCCCCAGCATTTT. This translates into CASSFTGDQPQHF.